This TCR beta chain derives from a study of blood T cell repertoires in COVID-19. On the study more broadly: The study drew acute and convalescent COVID-19 samples from the United States, Italy and Spain.

This CDR3 has 13 residues. Per germline, CDR1 SEHNR and CDR2 FQNEAQ (reference sequence). V lost 5 bases, J lost 8 bases, and 13 bases lay in between. In the authors' methods: Researchers report that nucleated cell counts were estimated from reference gene primer amplification. This table comes from immunoSEQ multiplex PCR, and its TCRdb copy is limited to in-frame clones, with some not included. V, J and clone size derive from that table, while D and trimming were established from the DNA sequence. The table has almost 55,000 clones, around 84% seen once; the top ten hold about 2.4%. V and J are TRBV7-9 and TRBJ2-1; D uncertain. The receptor was isolated from a man over 45 with acute or convalescent COVID-19. The sequenced sample was peripheral blood. The CDR3 sequence is CASSPTVADEQFF. The DNA of the CDR3 is TGTGCCAGCAGCCCAACGGTTGCCGATGAGCAGTTCTTC. The complete variable domain, with remaining parts taken from reference TRBV7-9 and TRBJ2-1, reads DTGVSQNPRHKITKRGQNVTFRCDPISEHNRLYWYRQTLGQGPEFLTYFQNEAQLEKSRLLSDRFSAERPKGSFSTLEIQRTEQGDSAMYLCASSPTVADEQFFGPGTRLTVL.